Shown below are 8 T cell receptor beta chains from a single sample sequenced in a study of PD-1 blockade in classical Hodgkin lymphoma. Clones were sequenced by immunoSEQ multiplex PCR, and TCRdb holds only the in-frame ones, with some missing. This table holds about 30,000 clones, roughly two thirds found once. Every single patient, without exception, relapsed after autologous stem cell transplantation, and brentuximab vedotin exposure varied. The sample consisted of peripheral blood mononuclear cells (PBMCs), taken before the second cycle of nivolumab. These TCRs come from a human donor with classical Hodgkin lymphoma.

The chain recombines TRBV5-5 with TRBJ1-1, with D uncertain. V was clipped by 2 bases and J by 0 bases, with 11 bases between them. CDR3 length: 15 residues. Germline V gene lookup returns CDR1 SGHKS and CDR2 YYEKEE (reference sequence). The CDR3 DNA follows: TGTGCCAGCAGCTTATTACATAATATGAACACTGAAGCTTTCTTT. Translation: CASSLLHNMNTEAFF.

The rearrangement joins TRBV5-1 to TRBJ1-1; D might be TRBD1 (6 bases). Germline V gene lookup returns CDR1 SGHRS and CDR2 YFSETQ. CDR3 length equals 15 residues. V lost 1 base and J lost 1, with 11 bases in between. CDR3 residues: CASSLMGQANTEAFF. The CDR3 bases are TGCGCCAGCAGCTTGATGGGACAAGCGAACACTGAAGCTTTCTTT.

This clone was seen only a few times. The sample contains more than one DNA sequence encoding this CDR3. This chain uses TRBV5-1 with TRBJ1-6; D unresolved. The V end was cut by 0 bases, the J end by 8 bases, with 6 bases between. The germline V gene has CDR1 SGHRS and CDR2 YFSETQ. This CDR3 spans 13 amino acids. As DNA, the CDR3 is TGCGCCAGCAGCTTGGACAGCTATTCACCCCTCCACTTT. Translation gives CASSLDSYSPLHF.

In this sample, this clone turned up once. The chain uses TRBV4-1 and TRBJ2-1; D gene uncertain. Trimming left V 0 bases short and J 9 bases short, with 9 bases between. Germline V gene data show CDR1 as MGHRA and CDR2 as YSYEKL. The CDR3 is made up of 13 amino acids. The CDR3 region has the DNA TGCGCCAGCAGCCAAGATATAGGGCGTGAGCAGTTCTTC. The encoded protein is CASSQDIGREQFF.

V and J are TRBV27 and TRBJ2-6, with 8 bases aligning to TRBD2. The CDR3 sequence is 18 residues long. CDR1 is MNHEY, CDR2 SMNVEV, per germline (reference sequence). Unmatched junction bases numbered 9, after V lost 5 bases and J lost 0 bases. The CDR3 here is CASSLYPGGNSGANVLTF. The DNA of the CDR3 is TGTGCCAGCAGTCTGTACCCGGGGGGGAACTCTGGGGCCAACGTCCTGACTTTC.

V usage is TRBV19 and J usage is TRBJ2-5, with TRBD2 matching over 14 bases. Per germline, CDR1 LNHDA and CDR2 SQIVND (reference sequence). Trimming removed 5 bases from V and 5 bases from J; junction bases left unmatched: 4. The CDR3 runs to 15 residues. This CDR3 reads CASSGLAGGQETQYF. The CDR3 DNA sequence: TGTGCCAGTAGTGGACTAGCGGGGGGACAGGAGACCCAGTACTTC.

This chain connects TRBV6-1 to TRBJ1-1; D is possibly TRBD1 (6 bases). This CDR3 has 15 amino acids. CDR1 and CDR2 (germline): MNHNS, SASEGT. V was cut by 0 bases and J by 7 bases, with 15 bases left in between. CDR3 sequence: CASSEASGGAFEAFF. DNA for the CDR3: TGTGCCAGCAGTGAAGCGAGCGGGGGGGCCTTTGAAGCTTTCTTT.

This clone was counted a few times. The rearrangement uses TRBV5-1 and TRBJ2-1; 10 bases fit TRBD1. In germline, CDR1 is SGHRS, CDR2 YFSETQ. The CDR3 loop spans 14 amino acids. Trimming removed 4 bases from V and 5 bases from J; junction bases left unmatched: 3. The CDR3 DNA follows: TGCGCCAGCAGCGCCGGGACAGGGGACAATGAGCAGTTCTTC. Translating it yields CASSAGTGDNEQFF. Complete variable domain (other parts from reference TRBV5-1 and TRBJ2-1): KAGVTQTPRYLIKTRGQQVTLSCSPISGHRSVSWYQQTPGQGLQFLFEYFSETQRNKGNFPGRFSGRQFSNSRSEMNVSTLELGDSALYLCASSAGTGDNEQFFGPGTRLTVL.